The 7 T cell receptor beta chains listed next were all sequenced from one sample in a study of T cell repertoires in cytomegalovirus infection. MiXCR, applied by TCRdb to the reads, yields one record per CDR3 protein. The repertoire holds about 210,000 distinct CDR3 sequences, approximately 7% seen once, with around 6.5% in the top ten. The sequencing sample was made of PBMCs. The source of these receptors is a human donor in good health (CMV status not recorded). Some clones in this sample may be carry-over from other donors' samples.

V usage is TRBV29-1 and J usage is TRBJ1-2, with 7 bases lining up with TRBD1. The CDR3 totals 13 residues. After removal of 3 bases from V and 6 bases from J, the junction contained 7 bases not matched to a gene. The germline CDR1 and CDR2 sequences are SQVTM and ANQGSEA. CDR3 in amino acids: CSVDRGQKDGYTF. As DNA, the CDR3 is TGCAGCGTTGACCGGGGACAGAAAGATGGCTACACCTTC. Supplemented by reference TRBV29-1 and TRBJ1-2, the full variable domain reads SAVISQKPSRDICQRGTSLTIQCQVDSQVTMMFWYRQQPGQSLTLIATANQGSEATYESGFVIDKFPISRPNLTFSTLTVSNMSPEDSSIYLCSVDRGQKDGYTFGSGTRLTVV.

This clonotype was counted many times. CDR3 bases: TGTGCCAGCAGTTCGACGGGCTCTGGGGCCAACGTCCTGACTTTC. Translation gives CASSSTGSGANVLTF. This sequence joins TRBV7-2 and TRBJ2-6; D not resolved. This CDR3 comprises 15 residues. Germline V gives CDR1 SGHTA, CDR2 FQGNSA. Trimming removed 6 bases from V and 0 bases from J, with 9 bases in between. Filled out from reference TRBV7-2 and TRBJ2-6, the complete variable domain reads GAGVSQSPSNKVTEKGKDVELRCDPISGHTALYWYRQSLGQGLEFLIYFQGNSAPDKSGLPSDRFSAERTGGSVSTLTIQRTQQEDSAVYLCASSSTGSGANVLTFGAGSRLTVL.

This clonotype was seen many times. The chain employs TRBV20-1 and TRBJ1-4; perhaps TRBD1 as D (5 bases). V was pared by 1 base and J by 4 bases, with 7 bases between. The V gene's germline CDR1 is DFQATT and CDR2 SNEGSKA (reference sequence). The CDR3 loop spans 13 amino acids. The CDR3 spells CSARGGFNEKLFF. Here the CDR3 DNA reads TGCAGTGCTAGAGGGGGGTTTAATGAAAAACTGTTTTTT.

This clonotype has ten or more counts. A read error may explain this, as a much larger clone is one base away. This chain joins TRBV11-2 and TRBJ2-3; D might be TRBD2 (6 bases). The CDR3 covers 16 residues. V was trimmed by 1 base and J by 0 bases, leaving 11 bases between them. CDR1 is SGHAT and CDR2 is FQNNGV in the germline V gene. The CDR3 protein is CASSLAAGPSTDTQYF. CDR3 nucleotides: TGTGCCAGCAGCTTAGCGGCGGGGCCGAGCACAGATACGCAGTATTTT.

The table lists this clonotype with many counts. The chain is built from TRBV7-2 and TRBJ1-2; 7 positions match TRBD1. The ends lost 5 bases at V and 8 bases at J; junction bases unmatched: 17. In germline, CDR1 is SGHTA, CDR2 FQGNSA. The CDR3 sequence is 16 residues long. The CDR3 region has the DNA TGTGCCAGCAGCCTAGATTTTTCCGACAGGGCGGGAGGCTACACCTTC. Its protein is CASSLDFSDRAGGYTF.

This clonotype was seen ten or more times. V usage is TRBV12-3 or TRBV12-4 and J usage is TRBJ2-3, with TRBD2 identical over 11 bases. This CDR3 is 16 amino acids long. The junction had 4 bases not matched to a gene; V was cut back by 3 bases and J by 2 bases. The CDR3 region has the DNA TGTGCCAGCAGTTTTACTAGCGGGGGAGACACAGATACGCAGTATTTT. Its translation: CASSFTSGGDTDTQYF.

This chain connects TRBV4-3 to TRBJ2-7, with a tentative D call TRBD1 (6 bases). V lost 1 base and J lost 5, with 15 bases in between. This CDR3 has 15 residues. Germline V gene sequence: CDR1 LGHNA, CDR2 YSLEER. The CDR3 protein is CASSQATQGNNEQYF. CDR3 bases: TGCGCCAGCAGCCAAGCGACACAGGGAAATAACGAGCAGTACTTC.